A selection of T cell receptor beta chains follows, all from one sample in a study of shared clonotypes between healthy human individuals. Clones were sequenced by immunoSEQ multiplex PCR, and TCRdb holds only the in-frame ones, with some missing. The sample shows 750,000 to 1,000,000 clones, about 91% of them seen only once. Sequencing used naive CD8+ T cells sorted from blood. The source of these receptors is a young man in good health. The CDR3 runs from the conserved cysteine through the conserved F or W. The size of a clone is reported for some rows only, either as once, few or many, or as a class for expanded clones.

CDR3: CASSEIAGGLGDTQYF; V: TRBV7-8; J: TRBJ2-3; size: -
CDR3: CAWREHQNTEAFF; V: TRBV30; J: TRBJ1-1; size: -
CDR3: CASSLLAGGSWNEQFF; V: TRBV7-2; J: TRBJ2-1; size: -
CDR3: CASSGLWDSYEQYF; V: TRBV28; J: TRBJ2-7; size: -
CDR3: CSVEYGALANNEQFF; V: TRBV29-1; J: TRBJ2-1; size: -
CDR3: CASSGDGTNSYEQYF; V: TRBV7-9; J: TRBJ2-7; size: -
CDR3: CASSNLGQRNQETQYF; V: TRBV21-1; J: TRBJ2-5; size: -
CDR3: CASRSTEANEGKLFF; V: TRBV7-8; J: TRBJ1-4; size: -
CDR3: CASYDSGDSYEQYF; V: TRBV5-1; J: TRBJ2-7; size: -
CDR3: CASSLAPRENGELFF; V: TRBV7-9; J: TRBJ2-2; size: -
CDR3: CASSLRQGRNEQFF; V: TRBV7-3; J: TRBJ2-1; size: -
CDR3: CASRFEAGGTYEQYF; V: TRBV27; J: TRBJ2-7; size: -
CDR3: CASSQVGYQETQYF; V: TRBV14; J: TRBJ2-5; size: -
CDR3: CASLVGRETQYF; V: TRBV21-1; J: TRBJ2-5; size: -
CDR3: CASSGLDREPVWYYEQYF; V: TRBV28; J: TRBJ2-7; size: -
CDR3: CSVEGRGGENIQYF; V: TRBV29-1; J: TRBJ2-4; size: -
CDR3: CASSVPGQKNTGELFF; V: TRBV7-9; J: TRBJ2-2; size: -
CDR3: CASSLRTSGRVLLTDTQYF; V: TRBV5-8; J: TRBJ2-3; size: -
CDR3: CASSLPTPEQFF; V: TRBV7-9; J: TRBJ2-1; size: -
CDR3: CASSSRTSGTGNNEQFF; V: TRBV11-2; J: TRBJ2-1; size: -
CDR3: CASSPRSNTGELFF; V: TRBV2; J: TRBJ2-2; size: -
CDR3: CASSPAISSYEQYF; V: TRBV5-8; J: TRBJ2-7; size: -
CDR3: CASSFFPQLNTEAFF; V: TRBV7-8; J: TRBJ1-1; size: -
CDR3: CASSVRTSGSRSYNEQFF; V: TRBV7-9; J: TRBJ2-1; size: -
CDR3: CASRSAGQGLFGYTF; V: TRBV27; J: TRBJ1-2; size: -
CDR3: CASSHSSGRVTGELFF; V: TRBV5-1; J: TRBJ2-2; size: -
CDR3: CASSSGRGVVTDTQYF; V: TRBV9; J: TRBJ2-3; size: -
CDR3: CASSQDLGLAGDIRRRNEQFF; V: TRBV4-1; J: TRBJ2-1; size: -
CDR3: CASSELGTGGGNQPQHF; V: TRBV2; J: TRBJ1-5; size: -
CDR3: CASSLSRKDEQYF; V: TRBV27; J: TRBJ2-7; size: -
CDR3: CAWSAGMGTGELFF; V: TRBV30; J: TRBJ2-2; size: few
CDR3: CASSLGPDTQYF; V: TRBV7-2; J: TRBJ2-3; size: -
CDR3: CASSFLAGYEQYF; V: TRBV5-8; J: TRBJ2-7; size: -
CDR3: CASSLMDSNSYEQYF; V: TRBV13; J: TRBJ2-7; size: -
CDR3: CASSHEDRANYNEQFF; V: TRBV7-9; J: TRBJ2-1; size: -
CDR3: CASSLGLPVYGYTF; V: TRBV11-2; J: TRBJ1-2; size: -
CDR3: CASSVWTSGYNEQFF; V: TRBV4-3; J: TRBJ2-1; size: -
CDR3: CSVRLANFPGELFF; V: TRBV29-1; J: TRBJ2-2; size: -